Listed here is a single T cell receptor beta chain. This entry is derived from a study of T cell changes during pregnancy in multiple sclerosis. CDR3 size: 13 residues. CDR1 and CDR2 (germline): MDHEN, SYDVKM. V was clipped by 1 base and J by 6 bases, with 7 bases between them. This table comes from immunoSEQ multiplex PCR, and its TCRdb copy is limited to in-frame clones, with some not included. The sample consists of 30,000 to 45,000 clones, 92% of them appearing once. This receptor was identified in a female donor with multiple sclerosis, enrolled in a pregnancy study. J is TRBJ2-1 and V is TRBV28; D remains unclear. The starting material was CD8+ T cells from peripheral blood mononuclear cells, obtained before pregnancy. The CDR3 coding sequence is TGTGCCAGCAGTTTATCGCTGAGCAATGAGCAGTTCTTC. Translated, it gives CASSLSLSNEQFF.